There are a few counts of the clone carrying this T cell receptor (beta chain). What it binds is unknown. TCRbeta library construction was performed incorporating unique molecular identifiers. MiXCR, applied by TCRdb to the PCR reads, yields one record per CDR3 protein. The repertoire holds some 600,000 distinct CDR3 sequences, 10% to 15% seen once, with approximately 2.1% in the top ten. CDR1 and CDR2 from the germline V gene are MDHEN and SYDVKM. Trimming pared 1 base from V and 0 bases from J, leaving 19 bases between. The CDR3 covers 18 residues. The data originate from a study of T-cell reconstitution after alpha-beta-depleted transplantation in children. The study, taken as a whole, reports: T-cell numbers and diversity one year post-transplant derived largely from freshly generated T cells. Recipient T cells and thymic progenitors that survived gave rise to the high TCRbeta diversity observed at day 60 in some patients. Expanded clones from the graft, numbering several hundred, reportedly supplied alpha-beta T cells about two months after transplant.

The origin of this receptor is a male patient aged 10 to 17 who had a stem cell transplant for acute myeloid leukemia, so the T cells may come from the graft donor. The source was PBMCs, mostly from graft donor cells, collected 360 days after TCRalphabeta/CD19-depleted stem cell transplant. The chain has TRBV28 and TRBJ2-7; D may be TRBD2 (5 bases). CDR3 in amino acids: CASSLYSGIPSSSYEQYF. CDR3 coding DNA: TGTGCCAGCAGTTTATATTCCGGGATACCGTCCTCCTCCTACGAGCAGTACTTC.